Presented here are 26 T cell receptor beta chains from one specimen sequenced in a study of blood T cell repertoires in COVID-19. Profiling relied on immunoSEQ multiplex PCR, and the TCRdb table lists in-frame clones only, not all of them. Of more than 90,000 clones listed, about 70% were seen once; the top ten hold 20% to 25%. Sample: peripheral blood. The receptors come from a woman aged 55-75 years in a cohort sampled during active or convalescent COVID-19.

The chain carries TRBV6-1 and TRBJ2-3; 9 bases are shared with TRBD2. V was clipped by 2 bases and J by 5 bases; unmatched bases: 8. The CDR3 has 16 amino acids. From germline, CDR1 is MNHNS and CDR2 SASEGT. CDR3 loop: CASSELSGGQGDTQYF. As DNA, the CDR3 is TGTGCCAGCAGTGAACTAAGCGGGGGGCAGGGAGATACGCAGTATTTT.

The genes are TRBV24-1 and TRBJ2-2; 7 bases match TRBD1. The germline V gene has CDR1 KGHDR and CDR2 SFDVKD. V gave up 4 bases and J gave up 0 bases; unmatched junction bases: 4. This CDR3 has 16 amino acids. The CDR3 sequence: CATSDRTGTNTGELFF. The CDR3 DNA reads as TGTGCCACCAGTGACAGGACAGGAACGAACACCGGGGAGCTGTTTTTT.

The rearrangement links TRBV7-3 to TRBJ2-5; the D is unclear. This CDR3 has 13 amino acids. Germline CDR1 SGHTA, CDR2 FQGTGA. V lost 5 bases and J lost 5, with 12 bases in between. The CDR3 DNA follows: TGTGCCAGCAGCCGCACACGTCATGAGACCCAGTACTTC. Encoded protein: CASSRTRHETQYF.

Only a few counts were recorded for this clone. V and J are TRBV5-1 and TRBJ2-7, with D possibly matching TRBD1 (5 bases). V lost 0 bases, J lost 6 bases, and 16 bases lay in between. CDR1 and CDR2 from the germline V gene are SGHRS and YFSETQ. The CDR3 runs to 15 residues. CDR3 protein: CASSLAGAGISEQYF. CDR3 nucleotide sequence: TGCGCCAGCAGCTTGGCTGGGGCAGGGATTTCCGAGCAGTACTTC.

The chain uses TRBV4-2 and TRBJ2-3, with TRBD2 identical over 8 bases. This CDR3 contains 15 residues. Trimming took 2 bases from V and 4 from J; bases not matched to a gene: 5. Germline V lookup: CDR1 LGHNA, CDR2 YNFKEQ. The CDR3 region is CASSQISGAADTQYF. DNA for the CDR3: TGTGCCAGCAGCCAAATTAGCGGGGCAGCAGATACGCAGTATTTT.

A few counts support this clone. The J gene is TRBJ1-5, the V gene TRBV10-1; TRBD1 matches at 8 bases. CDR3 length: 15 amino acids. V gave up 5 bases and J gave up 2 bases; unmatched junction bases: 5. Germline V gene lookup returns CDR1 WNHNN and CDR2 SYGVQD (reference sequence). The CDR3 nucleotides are TGCGCCAGCAGTTCCGGACAGGGAGGCAATCAGCCCCAGCATTTT. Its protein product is CASSSGQGGNQPQHF.

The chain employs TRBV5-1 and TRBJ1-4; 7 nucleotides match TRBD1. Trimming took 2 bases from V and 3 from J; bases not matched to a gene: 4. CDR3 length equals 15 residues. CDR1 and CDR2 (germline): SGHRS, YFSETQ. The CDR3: CASSLRGRANEKLFF. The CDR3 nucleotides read TGCGCCAGCAGCTTAAGGGGGCGGGCTAATGAAAAACTGTTTTTT.

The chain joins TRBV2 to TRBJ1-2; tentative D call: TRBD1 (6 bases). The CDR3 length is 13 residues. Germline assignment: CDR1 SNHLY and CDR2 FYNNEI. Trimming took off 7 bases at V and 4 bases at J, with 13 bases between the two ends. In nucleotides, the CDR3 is TGTGCCAGCACTCAACAGGGCACCTATGGCTACACCTTC. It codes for CASTQQGTYGYTF. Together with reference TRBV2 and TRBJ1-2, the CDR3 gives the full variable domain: EPEVTQTPSHQVTQMGQEVILRCVPISNHLYFYWYRQILGQKVEFLVSFYNNEISEKSEIFDDQFSVERPDGSNFTLKIRSTKLEDSAMYFCASTQQGTYGYTFGSGTRLTVV.

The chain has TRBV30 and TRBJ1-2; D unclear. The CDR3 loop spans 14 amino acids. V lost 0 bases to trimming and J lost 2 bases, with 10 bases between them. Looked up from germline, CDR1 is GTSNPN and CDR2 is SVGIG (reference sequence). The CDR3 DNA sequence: TGTGCCTGGAGTGTAAGGCGGGCCAACTATGGCTACACCTTC. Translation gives CAWSVRRANYGYTF.

The CDR3, as DNA: TGTGCCAGCAGCCCCAACACAGATACGCAGTATTTT. Protein: CASSPNTDTQYF. The gene calls are TRBV7-9 and TRBJ2-3; D gene uncertain. With 5 bases removed from V and 2 bases from J, the gap between germline ends came to 5 bases. Per the germline V gene, CDR1 is SEHNR and CDR2 is FQNEAQ (reference sequence). The length of the CDR3 is 12 residues.

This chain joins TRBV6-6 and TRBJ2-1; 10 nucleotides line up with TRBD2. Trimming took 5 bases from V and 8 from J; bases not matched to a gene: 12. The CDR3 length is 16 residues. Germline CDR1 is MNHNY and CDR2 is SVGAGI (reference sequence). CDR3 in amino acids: CASSMGPSGGAYEQFF. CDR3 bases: TGTGCCAGCAGTATGGGCCCCAGCGGGGGGGCCTATGAGCAGTTCTTC.

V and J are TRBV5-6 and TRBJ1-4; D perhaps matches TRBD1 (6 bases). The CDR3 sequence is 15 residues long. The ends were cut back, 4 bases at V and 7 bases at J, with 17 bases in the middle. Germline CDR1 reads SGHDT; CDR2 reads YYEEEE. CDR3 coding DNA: TGTGCCAGCAGCCTAACTGGGGGCATACGTGAAAAACTGTTTTTT. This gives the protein CASSLTGGIREKLFF.

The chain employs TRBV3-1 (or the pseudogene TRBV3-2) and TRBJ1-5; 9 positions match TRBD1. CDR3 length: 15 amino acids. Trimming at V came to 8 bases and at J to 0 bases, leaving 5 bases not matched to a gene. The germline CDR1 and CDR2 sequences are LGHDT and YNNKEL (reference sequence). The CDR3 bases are TGTGCCAGCGGGGGACAGGGAATTAGCAATCAGCCCCAGCATTTT. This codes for CASGGQGISNQPQHF.

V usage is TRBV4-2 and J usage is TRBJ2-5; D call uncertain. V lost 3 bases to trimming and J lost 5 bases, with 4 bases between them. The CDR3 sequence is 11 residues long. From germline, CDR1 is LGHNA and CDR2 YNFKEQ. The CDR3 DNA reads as TGTGCCAGCAGCCAGCAGGAGACCCAGTACTTC. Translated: CASSQQETQYF.

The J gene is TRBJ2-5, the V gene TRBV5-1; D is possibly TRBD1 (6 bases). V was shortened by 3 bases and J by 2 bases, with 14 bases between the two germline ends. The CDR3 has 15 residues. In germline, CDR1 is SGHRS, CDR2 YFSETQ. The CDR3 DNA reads TGCGCCAGCAGCTCTGCCGGGACATATCAAGAGACCCAGTACTTC. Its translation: CASSSAGTYQETQYF. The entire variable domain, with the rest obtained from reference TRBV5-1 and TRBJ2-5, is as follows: KAGVTQTPRYLIKTRGQQVTLSCSPISGHRSVSWYQQTPGQGLQFLFEYFSETQRNKGNFPGRFSGRQFSNSRSEMNVSTLELGDSALYLCASSSAGTYQETQYFGPGTRLLVL.

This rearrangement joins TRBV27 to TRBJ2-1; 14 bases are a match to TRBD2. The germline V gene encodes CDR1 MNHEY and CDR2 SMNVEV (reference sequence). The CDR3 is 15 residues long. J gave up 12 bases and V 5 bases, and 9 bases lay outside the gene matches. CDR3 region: CASSPQTSGGVRQFF. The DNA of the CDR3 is TGTGCCAGCAGTCCGCAGACTAGCGGGGGGGTAAGGCAGTTCTTC.

CDR3 loop: CASSLANLYSTNYGYTF. The CDR3 DNA sequence: TGTGCCAGCAGCTTAGCGAACTTGTACAGTACTAACTATGGCTACACCTTC. This chain links TRBV7-8 with TRBJ1-2; D call uncertain. Trimming stripped 0 bases from V and 0 bases from J, with 14 bases between. The germline V gene encodes CDR1 SGHVS and CDR2 FQNEAQ. This CDR3 region has 17 residues.

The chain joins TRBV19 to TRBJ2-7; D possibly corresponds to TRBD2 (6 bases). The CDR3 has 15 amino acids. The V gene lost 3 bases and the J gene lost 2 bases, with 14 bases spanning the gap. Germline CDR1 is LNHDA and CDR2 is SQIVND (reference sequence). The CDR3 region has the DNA TGTGCCAGTAGTATTGGAGGGTGGGGAACCTACGAGCAGTACTTC. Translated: CASSIGGWGTYEQYF.

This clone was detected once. The CDR3 DNA reads as TGTGCCAGCAGCTTAGCGGGGGGGCACACAGATACGCAGTATTTT. Encoded protein: CASSLAGGHTDTQYF. The chain links TRBV7-3 to TRBJ2-3; 9 bases map to TRBD2. Germline-derived CDR1 and CDR2 are SGHTA and FQGTGA. Trimming took 2 bases from V and 2 from J; bases not matched to a gene: 2. This CDR3 spans 15 amino acids. The full variable domain, completed using reference TRBV7-3 and TRBJ2-3, is GAGVSQTPSNKVTEKGKYVELRCDPISGHTALYWYRQSLGQGPEFLIYFQGTGAADDSGLPNDRFFAVRPEGSVSTLKIQRTERGDSAVYLCASSLAGGHTDTQYFGPGTRLTVL.

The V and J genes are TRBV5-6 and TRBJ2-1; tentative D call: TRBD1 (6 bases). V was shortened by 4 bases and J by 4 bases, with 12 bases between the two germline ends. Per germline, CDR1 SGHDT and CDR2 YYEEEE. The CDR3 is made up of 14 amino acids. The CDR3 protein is CASSNRDIYNEQFF. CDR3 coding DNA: TGTGCCAGCAGCAACCGGGACATATACAATGAGCAGTTCTTC.

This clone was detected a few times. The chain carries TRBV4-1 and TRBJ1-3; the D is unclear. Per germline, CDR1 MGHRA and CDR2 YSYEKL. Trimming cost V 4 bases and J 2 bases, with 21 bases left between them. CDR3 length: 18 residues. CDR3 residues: CASSPPLRGVSAGNTIYF. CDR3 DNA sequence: TGCGCCAGCAGCCCCCCTTTACGGGGAGTCTCCGCTGGAAACACCATATATTTT.

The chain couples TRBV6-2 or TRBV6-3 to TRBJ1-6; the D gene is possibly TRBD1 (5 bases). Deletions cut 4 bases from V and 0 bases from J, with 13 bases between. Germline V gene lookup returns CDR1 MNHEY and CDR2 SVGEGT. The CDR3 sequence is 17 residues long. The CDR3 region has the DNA TGTGCCAGCAGTTCGCCATCAGGGATCTCCTATAATTCACCCCTCCACTTT. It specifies CASSSPSGISYNSPLHF.

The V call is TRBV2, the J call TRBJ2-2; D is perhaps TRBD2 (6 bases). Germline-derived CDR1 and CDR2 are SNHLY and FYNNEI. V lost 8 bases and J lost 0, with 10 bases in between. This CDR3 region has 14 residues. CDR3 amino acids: CASGRGANTGELFF. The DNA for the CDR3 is TGTGCCAGCGGGCGCGGGGCGAACACCGGGGAGCTGTTTTTT.

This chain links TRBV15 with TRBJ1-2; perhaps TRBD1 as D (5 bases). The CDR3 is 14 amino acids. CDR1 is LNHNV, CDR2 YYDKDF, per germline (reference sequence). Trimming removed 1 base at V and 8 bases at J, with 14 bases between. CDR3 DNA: TGTGCCACCAGCAGAGCGGGTGGGGCAGGAGGCTACACCTTC. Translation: CATSRAGGAGGYTF.

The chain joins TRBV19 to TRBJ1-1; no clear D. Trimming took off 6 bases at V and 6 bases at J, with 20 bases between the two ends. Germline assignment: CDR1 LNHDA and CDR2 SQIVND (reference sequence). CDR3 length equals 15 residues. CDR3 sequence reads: CASRPSPRTGAEAFF. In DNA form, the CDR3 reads TGTGCCAGTAGACCCTCCCCGAGGACCGGGGCTGAAGCTTTCTTT.

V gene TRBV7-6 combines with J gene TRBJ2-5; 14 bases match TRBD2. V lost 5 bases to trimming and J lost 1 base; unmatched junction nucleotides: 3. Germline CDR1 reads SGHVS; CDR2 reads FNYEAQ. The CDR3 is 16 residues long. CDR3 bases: TGTGCCAGCAGCGAAGGGACTAGCGGGGGCCAAGAGACCCAGTACTTC. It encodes CASSEGTSGGQETQYF.